Each of the 32 T cell receptor beta chains below was sequenced from the same sample in a study of T cell responses to AZD1222 COVID-19 vaccine. Only in-frame clones appear in the TCRdb table, and some are missing; sequencing was by immunoSEQ multiplex PCR. The sample has about 160,000 clones; about 95% are singletons. The specimen comprised peripheral blood, sampled on day 0 of AZD1222 vaccination. The receptors stem from an adult in good health.

J is TRBJ1-2 and V is TRBV4-2; TRBD1 aligns across 9 bases. The length of the CDR3 is 14 residues. The germline V gene has CDR1 LGHNA and CDR2 YNFKEQ. V gave up 1 base and J gave up 4 bases; unmatched junction bases: 1. The chain's CDR3 is CASSQGTGVYGYTF. DNA of the CDR3: TGTGCCAGCAGCCAAGGGACAGGGGTCTATGGCTACACCTTC.

V gene TRBV7-6 combines with J gene TRBJ1-3; D ambiguous. Germline CDR1 SGHVS, CDR2 FNYEAQ. The CDR3 sequence is 17 residues long. V gave up 5 bases and J gave up 0 bases, with 17 bases separating them. Here the CDR3 DNA reads TGTGCCAGCAGCCCGGACGGATATTCTTCCTCTGGAAACACCATATATTTT. It specifies CASSPDGYSSSGNTIYF.

The table lists this clone with a few counts. The V and J genes are TRBV28 and TRBJ1-5, with D possibly matching TRBD1 (6 bases). Trimming removed 2 bases at V and 5 bases at J, with 22 bases between. The CDR3 runs 18 residues. From germline, CDR1 is MDHEN and CDR2 SYDVKM. The DNA of the CDR3 is TGTGCCAGCAGTTTAGGGGCAGGGACAACCTTATATTATCAGCCCCAGCATTTT. It translates to CASSLGAGTTLYYQPQHF.

V usage is TRBV19 and J usage is TRBJ1-1, with D maybe TRBD1 (5 bases). Looked up from germline, CDR1 is LNHDA and CDR2 is SQIVND (reference sequence). Trimming removed 5 bases at V and 6 bases at J, with 13 bases between. There are 13 residues in the CDR3. In nucleotides, the CDR3 is TGTGCCAGTAGTCTCCCCTTGGGACCTGAAGCTTTCTTT. Translated, it gives CASSLPLGPEAFF.

The chain uses TRBV21-1 and TRBJ2-3; TRBD1, as called in the table, went unchecked against the DNA. TRBV21-1 is a recognized pseudogene. The CDR3 sequence is 14 residues long. Here the CDR3 reads CASSKGQAKDTQYF. CDR3 in DNA: TGTGCCAGCAGCAAAGGTCAGGCCAAAGATACGCAGTATTTT.

The chain employs TRBV25-1 and TRBJ2-5; TRBD1 aligns across 8 bases. Germline-derived CDR1 and CDR2 are MGHDK and SYGVNS. The J segment lost 0 bases and the V segment lost 2 bases, leaving 2 bases of the junction unmatched. The CDR3 covers 15 residues. CDR3 DNA sequence: TGTGCCAGCAGTGAACAGGGGGCGTACCAAGAGACCCAGTACTTC. This translates into CASSEQGAYQETQYF. Supplemented by reference TRBV25-1 and TRBJ2-5, the full variable domain reads EADIYQTPRYLVIGTGKKITLECSQTMGHDKMYWYQQDPGMELHLIHYSYGVNSTEKGDLSSESTVSRIRTEHFPLTLESARPSHTSQYLCASSEQGAYQETQYFGPGTRLLVL.

This chain links TRBV2 with TRBJ2-1; either TRBD1 or TRBD2 may fit D (6 bases each). This CDR3 is 15 amino acids long. The germline V gene encodes CDR1 SNHLY and CDR2 FYNNEI. V lost 4 bases and J lost 8, with 18 bases in between. The CDR3 DNA follows: TGTGCCAGCAGTGTTATACGAGGGGGGCGGGATGAGCAGTTCTTC. This encodes CASSVIRGGRDEQFF.

This clone showed up just once. V is TRBV27 and J is TRBJ2-2; possibly TRBD2 for D (6 bases). The CDR3 is 13 amino acids. Germline assignment: CDR1 MNHEY and CDR2 SMNVEV (reference sequence). V was cut by 7 bases and J by 6 bases, with 12 bases left in between. CDR3 region: CASMRLGAGELFF. The CDR3 DNA reads as TGTGCCAGCATGAGACTAGGGGCCGGGGAGCTGTTTTTT.

The V gene is TRBV19, the J gene TRBJ2-1, with 10 nucleotides matching TRBD2. CDR1 and CDR2 (germline): LNHDA, SQIVND (reference sequence). V shed 5 bases, J shed 8 bases, and the junction held 9 bases outside the gene matches. The CDR3 loop spans 15 amino acids. The CDR3 DNA follows: TGTGCCAGTAGTGGGGAAAGCGGGAGGGTCCATGAGCAGTTCTTC. This codes for CASSGESGRVHEQFF.

This rearrangement joins TRBV7-2 to TRBJ2-6; no clear D. This CDR3 is 17 amino acids long. Deletions cut 5 bases from V and 5 bases from J, with 19 bases between. Germline V lookup: CDR1 SGHTA, CDR2 FQGNSA. CDR3 sequence reads: CASSQAERQSRANVLTF. The CDR3, as DNA: TGTGCCAGCAGCCAGGCAGAGCGACAAAGTCGGGCCAACGTCCTGACTTTC.

This clone was seen a single time. The chain joins TRBV5-1 to TRBJ2-6; D unresolved. This CDR3 region has 15 residues. Trimming removed 1 base at V and 1 base at J, with 6 bases between. Germline values: CDR1 SGHRS, CDR2 YFSETQ. CDR3 DNA: TGCGCCAGCAGCTTGTCACCATCTGGGGCCAACGTCCTGACTTTC. Amino acids: CASSLSPSGANVLTF.

V usage is TRBV7-9 and J usage is TRBJ2-2; TRBD1 aligns across 8 bases. With 5 bases clipped from V and 1 base from J, the junction kept 3 bases outside the gene matches. The CDR3 spans 15 residues. Germline loops: CDR1 SEHNR, CDR2 FQNEAQ (reference sequence). The CDR3 DNA sequence: TGTGCCAGCAGCCTCGGGACAGGGAACACCGGGGAGCTGTTTTTT. Translating it yields CASSLGTGNTGELFF.

The chain carries TRBV5-4 and TRBJ1-2, with TRBD1 identical over 7 bases. V was clipped by 4 bases and J by 6 bases; unmatched bases: 18. Germline V gene sequence: CDR1 SGHNT, CDR2 YYREEE (reference sequence). CDR3 length: 17 residues. The DNA for the CDR3 is TGTGCCAGCAGCCCGGGGACAGTCCCCCTAAGGGCTGATGGCTACACCTTC. Translated, it gives CASSPGTVPLRADGYTF.

The rearrangement uses TRBV6-8 and TRBJ1-2, with a possible D match to TRBD1 (6 bases). The V gene lost 5 bases and the J gene lost 4 bases, with 23 bases spanning the gap. In germline, CDR1 is MNHGY, CDR2 SAAAGT. The CDR3 contains 17 residues. This CDR3 is CASSVQGEGVQGYGYTF. CDR3 DNA sequence: TGTGCCAGCAGTGTTCAGGGTGAGGGGGTTCAGGGCTATGGCTACACCTTC.

CDR3 amino acids: CATSDFIGRAHNEQFF. The CDR3 bases are TGTGCCACCAGTGATTTTATCGGGAGGGCCCACAATGAGCAGTTCTTC. The rearrangement links TRBV24-1 to TRBJ2-1; 8 nucleotides line up with TRBD2. Losses at the gene ends were 1 base for V and 5 bases for J; bases not matched to a gene: 6. Per the germline V gene, CDR1 is KGHDR and CDR2 is SFDVKD. The CDR3 consists of 16 residues.

The V and J genes are TRBV7-8 and TRBJ1-1; tentative D call: TRBD1 (6 bases). The V end was cut by 5 bases, the J end by 5 bases, with 18 bases between. CDR3 length: 15 amino acids. CDR1 is SGHVS, CDR2 FQNEAQ, per germline. The CDR3 DNA reads TGTGCCAGCAGCCCCATTATTCGGGGGCGAACTGAAGCTTTCTTT. Its translation is CASSPIIRGRTEAFF.

This clone was recorded once. This chain joins TRBV5-1 and TRBJ2-3, with D perhaps TRBD1 or TRBD2 (5 bases each). Germline V lookup: CDR1 SGHRS, CDR2 YFSETQ. Deletions cut 6 bases from V and 3 bases from J, with 14 bases between. The CDR3 length is 14 residues. The CDR3 coding sequence is TGCGCCAGCAATTTGAGGGGCCCGACAGATACGCAGTATTTT. Residues: CASNLRGPTDTQYF.

V is TRBV27 and J is TRBJ2-1; a possible D gene is TRBD2 (6 bases). The V gene's germline CDR1 is MNHEY and CDR2 SMNVEV (reference sequence). The CDR3 consists of 14 residues. Trimming pared 11 bases from V and 0 bases from J, leaving 14 bases between. The CDR3 sequence is CASGGSSSYNEQFF. CDR3 coding DNA: TGTGCCTCCGGAGGGTCGAGCTCCTACAATGAGCAGTTCTTC.

This clone was seen just once. The chain employs TRBV5-1 and TRBJ2-5; no reliable D call. CDR3 length: 13 amino acids. Trimming left V 0 bases short and J 1 base short, with 4 bases between. The germline V gene has CDR1 SGHRS and CDR2 YFSETQ. The CDR3 DNA reads as TGCGCCAGCAGCTTGGTTCGCCAAGAGACCCAGTACTTC. This encodes CASSLVRQETQYF.

This clone occurred once. The chain couples TRBV6-6 to TRBJ2-7, with 10 nucleotides matching TRBD1. The CDR3 spans 16 residues. The germline V gene encodes CDR1 MNHNY and CDR2 SVGAGI (reference sequence). J lost 1 base, V lost 0 bases, and 3 bases had no gene match. The chain's CDR3 is CASSYSGQGFSYEQYV. DNA of the CDR3: TGTGCCAGCAGTTACTCGGGACAGGGGTTTTCCTACGAGCAGTACGTC.

This chain connects TRBV30 to TRBJ2-3; no definite D call. Trimming took off 4 bases at V and 4 bases at J, with 9 bases between the two ends. CDR3 length: 12 residues. The germline CDR1 and CDR2 sequences are GTSNPN and SVGIG (reference sequence). CDR3 DNA sequence: TGTGCCTGGAAGGGCGAGGCAGATACGCAGTATTTT. Translating gives CAWKGEADTQYF.

The CDR3 is CANQQGNNSPLHF. Written as DNA, the CDR3 is TGTGCCAATCAACAGGGGAATAATTCACCCCTCCACTTT. The rearrangement uses TRBV2 and TRBJ1-6, with 7 positions matching TRBD1. The CDR3 loop spans 13 amino acids. Germline V gene lookup returns CDR1 SNHLY and CDR2 FYNNEI. V was clipped by 10 bases and J by 5 bases; unmatched bases: 5.

This clone has only a few counts. The CDR3 DNA is TGTGCCAGCAGTGCGCTCGCCGGGACGGGAGATACGCAGTATTTT. Translation: CASSALAGTGDTQYF. The chain combines TRBV6-4 with TRBJ2-3, with D perhaps TRBD1 or TRBD2 (5 bases each). Germline V CDR1 and CDR2: MRHNA, SNTAGT. The CDR3 covers 15 residues. V was trimmed by 4 bases and J by 5 bases, leaving 16 bases between them.

The CDR3 coding sequence is TGTGCCAGCAGCTTGGTGGGGATGAGGGAGCAGTTCTTC. Translated: CASSLVGMREQFF. The chain is built from TRBV5-5 and TRBJ2-1; D uncertain. CDR1 and CDR2 (germline): SGHKS, YYEKEE (reference sequence). The CDR3 length is 13 residues. V lost 0 bases and J 10 bases, leaving 11 bases between the germline ends. The whole variable domain, filled in from reference TRBV5-5 and TRBJ2-1, reads DAGVTQSPTHLIKTRGQQVTLRCSPISGHKSVSWYQQVLGQGPQFIFQYYEKEERGRGNFPDRFSARQFPNYSSELNVNALLLGDSALYLCASSLVGMREQFFGPGTRLTVL.

This chain links TRBV12-3 or TRBV12-4 with TRBJ1-4; D call uncertain. V was trimmed by 4 bases and J by 3 bases, leaving 3 bases between them. The CDR3 totals 12 residues. The CDR3 nucleotides are TGTGCCAGCAGTTACTCTAATGAAAAACTGTTTTTT. This encodes CASSYSNEKLFF.

The V and J genes are TRBV7-2 and TRBJ1-2, with TRBD1 identical over 8 bases. Unmatched junction bases numbered 1, after V lost 1 base and J lost 3 bases. This CDR3 spans 14 amino acids. Germline V gene data show CDR1 as SGHTA and CDR2 as FQGNSA. The CDR3, as DNA: TGTGCCAGCAGCTTAGGCAGGGGGCACTATGGCTACACCTTC. Translation: CASSLGRGHYGYTF.

The chain employs TRBV15 and TRBJ2-1; the match to TRBD1 covers 10 bases. The CDR3 contains 16 residues. The germline CDR1 and CDR2 sequences are LNHNV and YYDKDF (reference sequence). J was trimmed by 3 bases and V by 5 bases; bases with no gene match: 7. CDR3 protein: CATSWPWTGGYNEQFF. CDR3 DNA sequence: TGTGCCACCAGCTGGCCCTGGACAGGGGGCTACAATGAGCAGTTCTTC.

The V call is TRBV5-1, the J call TRBJ1-2; maybe TRBD1 (5 bases). The ends were cut back, 0 bases at V and 2 bases at J, with 8 bases in the middle. Germline CDR1 reads SGHRS; CDR2 reads YFSETQ. The CDR3 is 14 amino acids. For the CDR3, the DNA is TGCGCCAGCAGCTTGGTGGAGGGGAACTATGGCTACACCTTC. This sequence encodes CASSLVEGNYGYTF.

The chain is built from TRBV12-3 or TRBV12-4 and TRBJ2-1; D not certain. The CDR3 extends over 13 amino acids. V was trimmed by 4 bases and J by 5 bases, leaving 9 bases between them. CDR3 sequence: CASSYDRHNEQFF. CDR3 sequence (DNA): TGTGCCAGCAGTTACGACCGGCACAATGAGCAGTTCTTC.

This chain connects TRBV5-6 to TRBJ2-7; TRBD2 might be the D (5 bases). Germline-derived CDR1 and CDR2 are SGHDT and YYEEEE. V dropped 5 bases and J dropped 4 bases, with 10 bases sitting between them. The CDR3 spans 12 residues. The CDR3 sequence is CASSRGLYEQYV. Here the CDR3 DNA reads TGTGCCAGCAGTCGAGGGTTATACGAGCAGTACGTC.

This clone was seen a few times. The chain employs TRBV6-4 and TRBJ1-4; D gene ambiguous. V was shortened by 0 bases and J by 1 base, with 6 bases between the two germline ends. The CDR3 covers 15 residues. The germline V gene encodes CDR1 MRHNA and CDR2 SNTAGT. The CDR3 sequence: CASSDSGGTNEKLFF. The CDR3 region has the DNA TGTGCCAGCAGTGACTCCGGTGGAACTAATGAAAAACTGTTTTTT.

CDR3 sequence: CASKRDGDTEAFF. DNA for the CDR3: TGTGCCAGCAAGAGGGACGGGGACACTGAAGCTTTCTTT. The chain uses TRBV2 and TRBJ1-1, with D possibly matching TRBD1 (5 bases). The germline V gene has CDR1 SNHLY and CDR2 FYNNEI. This CDR3 comprises 13 residues. V lost 7 bases to trimming and J lost 3 bases, with 12 bases between them.